A single sample gave rise to the 10 T cell receptor beta chains below, sequenced in a study of cytomegalovirus exposure and HLA in healthy donors. The PCR ran on 60 Vbeta and 13 Jbeta primers. The protocol was immunoSEQ multiplex PCR, while the TCRdb copy is restricted to in-frame clones and leaves out a portion. Its clone listing holds approximately 150,000 clones. The sequenced sample consisted of PBMCs. The source is a woman younger than 35 in good health and CMV-seronegative.

The chain links TRBV7-9 to TRBJ1-3, with TRBD1 identical over 9 bases. The germline V gene has CDR1 SEHNR and CDR2 FQNEAQ (reference sequence). CDR3 length: 17 amino acids. The junction had 8 bases not matched to a gene; V was cut back by 5 bases and J by 0 bases. The CDR3 sequence is CASSAGTGPSSGNTIYF. The CDR3 bases are TGTGCCAGCAGCGCCGGGACAGGGCCGAGCTCTGGAAACACCATATATTTT.

This rearrangement joins TRBV6-6 to TRBJ2-1; D not resolved. V shed 2 bases and J shed 8 bases, with 19 bases lying between them. CDR3 size: 16 residues. The germline V gene encodes CDR1 MNHNY and CDR2 SVGAGI (reference sequence). Here the CDR3 DNA reads TGTGCCAGCAGTTACACCCGAGTAGCTGAGGTCGATGAGCAGTTCTTC. This gives the protein CASSYTRVAEVDEQFF.

The chain combines TRBV7-3 with TRBJ2-3; 13 bases map to TRBD2. J gave up 6 bases and V 5 bases, and 11 bases lay outside the gene matches. Germline CDR1 SGHTA, CDR2 FQGTGA. The CDR3 is 17 amino acids. The CDR3 reads CASSPHSRLAGGDTQYF. The CDR3 nucleotides are TGTGCCAGCAGCCCACACTCCCGACTAGCGGGAGGCGATACGCAGTATTTT.

The chain couples TRBV5-1 to TRBJ2-7, with a tentative D call TRBD2 (6 bases). Germline V CDR1 and CDR2: SGHRS, YFSETQ. The CDR3 is 15 residues long. V shed 0 bases and J shed 6 bases, with 16 bases lying between them. CDR3 region: CASSLVLEGSSEQYF. CDR3 bases: TGCGCCAGCAGCTTGGTATTGGAGGGTTCAAGCGAGCAGTACTTC.

The chain uses TRBV11-1 and TRBJ2-1, with 8 nucleotides matching TRBD1. There are 16 residues in the CDR3. The trim removed 5 bases at V and 4 bases at J, leaving 10 bases unmatched. The germline gives CDR1 SGHAT, CDR2 FQDESV (reference sequence). As DNA, the CDR3 is TGTGCCAGCAGCGCGGTAGGGCAGGGGGCTTACAATGAGCAGTTCTTC. This sequence encodes CASSAVGQGAYNEQFF.

The chain's CDR3 is CASSPGQGQSGNTIYF. The CDR3 nucleotides read TGTGCCAGCAGCCCGGGACAGGGTCAATCTGGAAACACCATATATTTT. This chain connects TRBV7-6 to TRBJ1-3; TRBD1 agrees at 9 bases. With 5 bases clipped from V and 1 base from J, the junction kept 6 bases outside the gene matches. CDR1 is SGHVS and CDR2 is FNYEAQ in the germline V gene. CDR3 length: 16 residues. Variable domain in full (rest from reference TRBV7-6 and TRBJ1-3): GAGVSQSPRYKVTKRGQDVALRCDPISGHVSLYWYRQALGQGPEFLTYFNYEAQQDKSGLPNDRFSAERPEGSISTLTIQRTEQRDSAMYRCASSPGQGQSGNTIYFGEGSWLTVV.

V usage is TRBV27 and J usage is TRBJ1-2; 8 nucleotides match TRBD1. The CDR3 totals 14 residues. Germline CDR1 reads MNHEY; CDR2 reads SMNVEV (reference sequence). V was pared by 8 bases and J by 3 bases, with 8 bases of the junction left unmatched. CDR3 bases: TGTGCCAGCGGAAGACAGGGGAGGGACTATGGCTACACCTTC. Residues: CASGRQGRDYGYTF.

This chain uses TRBV5-1 with TRBJ2-1; 10 bases fit TRBD1. The CDR3 has 15 residues. Looked up from germline, CDR1 is SGHRS and CDR2 is YFSETQ. V shed 4 bases, J shed 2 bases, and the junction held 3 bases outside the gene matches. This chain's CDR3 is CASSAGTGAYNEQFF. CDR3 coding DNA: TGCGCCAGCAGCGCCGGGACAGGGGCCTACAATGAGCAGTTCTTC.

In nucleotides, the CDR3 is TGTGCCAGCACCCAGACGGGACAGGGGAACTACGAGCAGTACTTC. The encoded protein is CASTQTGQGNYEQYF. The V call is TRBV6-5, the J call TRBJ2-7, with 10 bases fitting TRBD1. Unmatched junction bases numbered 9, after V lost 7 bases and J lost 3 bases. The CDR3 contains 15 residues. Germline lookup yields CDR1 MNHEY and CDR2 SVGAGI.

This sequence joins TRBV6-1 and TRBJ1-1; D ambiguous. Germline CDR1 and CDR2: MNHNS and SASEGT. V was pared by 9 bases and J by 0 bases, with 14 bases between. CDR3 length equals 14 residues. This CDR3 is CASNLGGLNTEAFF. For the CDR3, the DNA is TGTGCCAGTAATTTGGGCGGGCTGAACACTGAAGCTTTCTTT.